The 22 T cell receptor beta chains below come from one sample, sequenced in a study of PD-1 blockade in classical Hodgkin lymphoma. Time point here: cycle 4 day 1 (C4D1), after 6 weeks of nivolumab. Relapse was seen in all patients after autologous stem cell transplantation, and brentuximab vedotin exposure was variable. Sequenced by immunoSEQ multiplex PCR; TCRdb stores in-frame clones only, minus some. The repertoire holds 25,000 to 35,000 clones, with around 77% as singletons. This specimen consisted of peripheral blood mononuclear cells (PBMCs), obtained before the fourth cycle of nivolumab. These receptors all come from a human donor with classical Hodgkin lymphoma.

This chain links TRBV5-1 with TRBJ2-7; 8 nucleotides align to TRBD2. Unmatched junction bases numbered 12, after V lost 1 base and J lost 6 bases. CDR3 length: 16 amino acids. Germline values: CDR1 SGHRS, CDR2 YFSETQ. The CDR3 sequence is CASSLSAGGLLGEQYF. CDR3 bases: TGCGCCAGCAGCTTGTCCGCGGGGGGCCTGTTGGGCGAGCAGTACTTC.

CDR3 residues: CASSLATRGPISGANVLTF. As DNA, the CDR3 is TGCGCCAGCAGCTTGGCAACTCGGGGCCCTATCTCTGGGGCCAACGTCCTGACTTTC. The chain links TRBV5-1 to TRBJ2-6; D may match TRBD1 or TRBD2 (5 bases each). From germline, CDR1 is SGHRS and CDR2 YFSETQ. V was shortened by 0 bases and J by 0 bases, with 16 bases between the two germline ends. There are 19 residues in the CDR3.

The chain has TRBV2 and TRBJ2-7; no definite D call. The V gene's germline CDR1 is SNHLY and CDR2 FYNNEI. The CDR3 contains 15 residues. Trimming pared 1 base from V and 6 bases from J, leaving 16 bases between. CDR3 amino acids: CASSEVGAPSSEQYF. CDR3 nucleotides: TGTGCCAGCAGTGAAGTAGGAGCCCCGAGCTCCGAGCAGTACTTC.

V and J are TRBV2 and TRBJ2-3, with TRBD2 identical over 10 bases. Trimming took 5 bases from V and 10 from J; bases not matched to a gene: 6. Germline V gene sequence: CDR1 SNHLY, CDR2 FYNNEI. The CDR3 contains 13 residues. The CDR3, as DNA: TGTGCCAGCAGTTTTCTAGCGGGAGTATCGCAGTATTTT. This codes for CASSFLAGVSQYF.

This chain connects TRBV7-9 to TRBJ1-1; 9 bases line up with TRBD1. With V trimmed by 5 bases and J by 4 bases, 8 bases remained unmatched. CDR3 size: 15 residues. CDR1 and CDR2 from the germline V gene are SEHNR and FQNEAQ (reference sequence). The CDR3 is CASSTRDREITEAFF. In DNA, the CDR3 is TGTGCCAGCAGCACCCGGGACAGGGAGATCACTGAAGCTTTCTTT.

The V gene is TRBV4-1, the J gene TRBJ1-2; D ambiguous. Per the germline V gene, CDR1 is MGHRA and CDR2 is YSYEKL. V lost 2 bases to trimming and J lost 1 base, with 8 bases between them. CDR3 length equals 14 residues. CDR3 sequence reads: CASSQSHSNYGYTF. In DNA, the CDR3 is TGCGCCAGCAGCCAATCCCATAGTAACTATGGCTACACCTTC.

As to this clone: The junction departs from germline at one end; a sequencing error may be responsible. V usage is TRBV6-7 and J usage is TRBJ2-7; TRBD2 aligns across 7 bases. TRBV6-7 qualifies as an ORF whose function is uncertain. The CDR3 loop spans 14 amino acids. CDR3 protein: CASSPEPGLYERYF. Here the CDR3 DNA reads TGTGCCAGCAGTCCCGAGCCGGGACTATACGAGCGGTACTTC.

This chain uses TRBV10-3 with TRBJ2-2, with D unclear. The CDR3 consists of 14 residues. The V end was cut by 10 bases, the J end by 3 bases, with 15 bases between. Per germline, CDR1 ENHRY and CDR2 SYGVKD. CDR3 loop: CATKAQVDTGELFF. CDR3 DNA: TGTGCCACCAAAGCCCAGGTCGACACCGGGGAGCTGTTTTTT.

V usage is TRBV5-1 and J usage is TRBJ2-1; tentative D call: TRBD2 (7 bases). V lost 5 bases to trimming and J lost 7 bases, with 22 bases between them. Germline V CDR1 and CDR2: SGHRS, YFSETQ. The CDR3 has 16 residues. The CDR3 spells CASSRLRREGVNEQFF. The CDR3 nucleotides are TGCGCCAGCAGTCGACTCCGGAGGGAGGGGGTTAATGAGCAGTTCTTC.

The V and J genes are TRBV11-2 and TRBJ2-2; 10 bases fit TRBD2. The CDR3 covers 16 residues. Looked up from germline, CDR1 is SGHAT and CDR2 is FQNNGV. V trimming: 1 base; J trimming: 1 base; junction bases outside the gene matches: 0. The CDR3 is CASSLGLAGNTGELFF. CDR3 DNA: TGTGCCAGCAGCTTAGGACTAGCGGGGAACACCGGGGAGCTGTTTTTT.

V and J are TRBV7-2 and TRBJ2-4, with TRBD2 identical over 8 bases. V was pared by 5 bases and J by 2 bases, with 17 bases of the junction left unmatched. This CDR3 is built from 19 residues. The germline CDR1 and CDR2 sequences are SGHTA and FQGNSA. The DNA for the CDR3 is TGTGCCAGCAGCCGAGGAAGACCCCAAGCGGGAGAACCCAAAAACATTCAGTACTTC. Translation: CASSRGRPQAGEPKNIQYF.

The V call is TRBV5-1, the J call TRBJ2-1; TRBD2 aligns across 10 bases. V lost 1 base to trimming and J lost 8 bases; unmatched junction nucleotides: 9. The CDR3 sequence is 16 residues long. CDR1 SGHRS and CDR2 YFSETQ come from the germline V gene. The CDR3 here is CASSLRSGRAIDEQFF. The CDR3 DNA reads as TGCGCCAGCAGCTTGAGGAGCGGGAGGGCCATCGATGAGCAGTTCTTC.

The CDR3 DNA is TGTGCCAGCAGTGAAGGCCCGAGGGGGTTGGTTTCCGGTGAGCAGTTCTTC. Its translation: CASSEGPRGLVSGEQFF. The genes are TRBV6-1 and TRBJ2-1; a weak D match, TRBD1 (6 bases). V shed 1 base and J shed 9 bases, with 22 bases lying between them. Looked up from germline, CDR1 is MNHNS and CDR2 is SASEGT. The CDR3 contains 17 residues.

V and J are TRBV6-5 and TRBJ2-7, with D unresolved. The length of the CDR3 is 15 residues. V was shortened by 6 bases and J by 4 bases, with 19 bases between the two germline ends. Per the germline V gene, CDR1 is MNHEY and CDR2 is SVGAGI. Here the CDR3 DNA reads TGTGCCAGCAGACCCCGACTCACCCAATCTTACGAGCAGTACTTC. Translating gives CASRPRLTQSYEQYF.

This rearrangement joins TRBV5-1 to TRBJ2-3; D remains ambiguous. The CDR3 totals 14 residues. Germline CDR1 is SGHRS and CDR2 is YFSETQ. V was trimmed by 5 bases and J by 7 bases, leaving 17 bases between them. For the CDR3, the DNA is TGCGCCAGCAGTCTCTCCGGAGTATGGAATACGCAGTATTTT. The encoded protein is CASSLSGVWNTQYF.

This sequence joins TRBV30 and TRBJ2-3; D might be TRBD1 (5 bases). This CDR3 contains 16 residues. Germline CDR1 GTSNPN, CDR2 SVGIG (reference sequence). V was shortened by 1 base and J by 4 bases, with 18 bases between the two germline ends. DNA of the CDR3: TGTGCCTGGAGTGACGTCGCGCAGGGTCTATCAGATACGCAGTATTTT. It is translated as CAWSDVAQGLSDTQYF.

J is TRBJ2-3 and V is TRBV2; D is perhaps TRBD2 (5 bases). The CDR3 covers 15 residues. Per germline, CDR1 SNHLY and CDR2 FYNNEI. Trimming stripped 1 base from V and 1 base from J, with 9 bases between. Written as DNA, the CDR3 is TGTGCCAGCAGTGAAGACAGCGGCGGCACAGATACGCAGTATTTT. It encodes CASSEDSGGTDTQYF.

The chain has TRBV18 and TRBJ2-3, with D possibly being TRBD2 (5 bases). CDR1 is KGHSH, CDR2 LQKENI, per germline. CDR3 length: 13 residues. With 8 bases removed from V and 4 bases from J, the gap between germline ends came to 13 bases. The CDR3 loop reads CASVLAPPDTQYF. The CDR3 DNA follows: TGTGCCAGCGTCCTAGCACCCCCAGATACGCAGTATTTT. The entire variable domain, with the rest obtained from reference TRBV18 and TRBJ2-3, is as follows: NAGVMQNPRHLVRRRGQEARLRCSPMKGHSHVYWYRQLPEEGLKFMVYLQKENIIDESGMPKERFSAEFPKEGPSILRIQQVVRGDSAAYFCASVLAPPDTQYFGPGTRLTVL.

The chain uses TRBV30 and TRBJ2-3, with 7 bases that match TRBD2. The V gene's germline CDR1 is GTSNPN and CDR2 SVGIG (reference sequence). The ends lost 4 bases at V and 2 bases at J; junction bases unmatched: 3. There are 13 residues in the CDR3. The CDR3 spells CAWNRDYTDTQYF. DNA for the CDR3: TGTGCCTGGAACCGGGACTACACAGATACGCAGTATTTT.

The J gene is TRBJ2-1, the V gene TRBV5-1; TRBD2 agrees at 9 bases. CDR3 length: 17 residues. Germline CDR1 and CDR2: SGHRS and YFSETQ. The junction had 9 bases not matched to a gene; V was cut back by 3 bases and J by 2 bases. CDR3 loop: CASSSAILAGTYNEQFF. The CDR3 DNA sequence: TGCGCCAGCAGCTCGGCAATTCTAGCGGGGACCTACAATGAGCAGTTCTTC.

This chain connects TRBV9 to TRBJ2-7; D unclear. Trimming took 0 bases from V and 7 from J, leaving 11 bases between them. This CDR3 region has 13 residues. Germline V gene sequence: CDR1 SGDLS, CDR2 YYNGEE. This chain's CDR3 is CASSVATSDEQYF. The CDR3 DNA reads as TGTGCCAGCAGCGTAGCTACGAGTGATGAGCAGTACTTC.

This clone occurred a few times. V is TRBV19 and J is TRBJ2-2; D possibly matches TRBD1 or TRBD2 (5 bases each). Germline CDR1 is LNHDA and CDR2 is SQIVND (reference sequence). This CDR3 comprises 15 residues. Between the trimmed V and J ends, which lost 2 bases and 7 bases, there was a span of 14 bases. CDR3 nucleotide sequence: TGTGCCAGTAGTATAATGGGACCAAGAGGCGGGGAGCTGTTTTTT. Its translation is CASSIMGPRGGELFF.